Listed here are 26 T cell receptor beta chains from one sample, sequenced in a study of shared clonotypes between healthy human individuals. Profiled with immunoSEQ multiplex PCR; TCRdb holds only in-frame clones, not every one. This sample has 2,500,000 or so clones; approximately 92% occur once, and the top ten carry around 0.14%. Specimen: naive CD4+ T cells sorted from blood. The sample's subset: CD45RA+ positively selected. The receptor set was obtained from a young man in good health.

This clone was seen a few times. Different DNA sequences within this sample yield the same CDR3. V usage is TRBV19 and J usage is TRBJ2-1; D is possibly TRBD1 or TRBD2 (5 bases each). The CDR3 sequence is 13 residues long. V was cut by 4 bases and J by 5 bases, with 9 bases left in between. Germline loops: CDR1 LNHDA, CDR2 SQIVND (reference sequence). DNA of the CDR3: TGTGCCAGTAGTAGAGGGACCAACAATGAGCAGTTCTTC. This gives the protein CASSRGTNNEQFF.

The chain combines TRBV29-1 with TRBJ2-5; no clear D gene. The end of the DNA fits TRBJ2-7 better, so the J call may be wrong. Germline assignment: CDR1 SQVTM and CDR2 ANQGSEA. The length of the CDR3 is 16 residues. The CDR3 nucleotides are TGCAGCGTTGGGGCCTTGCAGCGACCATCCCACTACGAGCAGTACTTC. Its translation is CSVGALQRPSHYEQYF.

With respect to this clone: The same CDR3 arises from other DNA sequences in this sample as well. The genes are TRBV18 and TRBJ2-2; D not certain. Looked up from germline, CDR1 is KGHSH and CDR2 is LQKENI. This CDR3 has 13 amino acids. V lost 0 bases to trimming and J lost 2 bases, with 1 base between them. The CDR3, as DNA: TGTGCCAGCTCACCACCAAACACCGGGGAGCTGTTTTTT. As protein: CASSPPNTGELFF.

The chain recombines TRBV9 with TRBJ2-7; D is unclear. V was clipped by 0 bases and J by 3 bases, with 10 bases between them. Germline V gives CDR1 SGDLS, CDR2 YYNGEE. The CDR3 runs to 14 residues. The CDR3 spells CASSVEGEGYEQYF. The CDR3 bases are TGTGCCAGCAGCGTAGAGGGTGAAGGCTACGAGCAGTACTTC. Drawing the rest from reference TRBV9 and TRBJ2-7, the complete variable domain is DSGVTQTPKHLITATGQRVTLRCSPRSGDLSVYWYQQSLDQGLQFLIQYYNGEERAKGNILERFSAQQFPDLHSELNLSSLELGDSALYFCASSVEGEGYEQYFGPGTRLTVT.

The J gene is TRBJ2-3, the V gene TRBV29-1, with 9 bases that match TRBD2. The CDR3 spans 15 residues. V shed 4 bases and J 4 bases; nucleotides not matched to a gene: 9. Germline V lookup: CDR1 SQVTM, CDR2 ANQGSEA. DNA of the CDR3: TGCAGCGTTGCAAACCTAGCGGGAAGGGCAGATACGCAGTATTTT. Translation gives CSVANLAGRADTQYF.

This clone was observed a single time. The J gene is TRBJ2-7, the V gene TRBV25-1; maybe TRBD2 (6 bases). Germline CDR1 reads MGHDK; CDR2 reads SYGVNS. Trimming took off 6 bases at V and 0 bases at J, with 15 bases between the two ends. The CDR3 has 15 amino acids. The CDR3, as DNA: TGTGCCAGCAGCCCATTTGCCGGGAGCTCCTACGAGCAGTACTTC. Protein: CASSPFAGSSYEQYF.

The CDR3 region is CAWSVWPLEGDTQYF. CDR3 nucleotides: TGTGCCTGGAGTGTATGGCCCCTCGAGGGGGATACGCAGTATTTT. The chain couples TRBV30 to TRBJ2-3, with D tentatively TRBD1 or TRBD2 (5 bases each). This CDR3 has 15 residues. Germline V CDR1 and CDR2: GTSNPN, SVGIG (reference sequence). The V end was cut by 0 bases, the J end by 6 bases, with 16 bases between.

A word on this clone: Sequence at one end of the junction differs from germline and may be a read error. CDR3 region: CASRLTGTARFHF. Written as DNA, the CDR3 is TGCGCCAGCAGGCTGACAGGGACTGCCCGTTTCCACTTC. The chain carries TRBV4-1 and TRBJ2-5; TRBD1 might be the D (7 bases). CDR3 length equals 13 residues. Germline assignment: CDR1 MGHRA and CDR2 YSYEKL.

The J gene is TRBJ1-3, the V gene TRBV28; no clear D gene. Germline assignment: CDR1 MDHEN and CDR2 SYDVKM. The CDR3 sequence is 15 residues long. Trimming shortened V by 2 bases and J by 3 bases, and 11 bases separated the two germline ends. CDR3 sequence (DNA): TGTGCCAGCAGTTTACCGCCAGCCCTTGGAAACACCATATATTTT. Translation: CASSLPPALGNTIYF.

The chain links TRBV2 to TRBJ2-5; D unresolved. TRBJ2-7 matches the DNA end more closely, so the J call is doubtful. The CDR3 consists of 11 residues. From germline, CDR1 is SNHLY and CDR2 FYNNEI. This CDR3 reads CASSANYEQYF. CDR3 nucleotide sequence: TGTGCCAGCAGTGCCAACTACGAGCAGTACTTC.

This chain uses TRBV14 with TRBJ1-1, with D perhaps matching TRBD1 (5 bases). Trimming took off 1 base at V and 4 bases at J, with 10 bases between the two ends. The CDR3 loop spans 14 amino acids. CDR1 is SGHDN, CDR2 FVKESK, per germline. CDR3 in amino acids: CASSQVSGFTEAFF. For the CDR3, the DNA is TGTGCCAGCAGCCAAGTTTCAGGGTTCACTGAAGCTTTCTTT.

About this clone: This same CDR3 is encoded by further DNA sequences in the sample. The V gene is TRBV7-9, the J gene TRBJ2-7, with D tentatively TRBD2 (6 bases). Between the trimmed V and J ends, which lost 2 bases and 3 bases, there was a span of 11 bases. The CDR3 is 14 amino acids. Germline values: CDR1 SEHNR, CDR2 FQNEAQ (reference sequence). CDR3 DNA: TGTGCCAGCAGCTTACGCGGGGTTGGCTACGAGCAGTACTTC. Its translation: CASSLRGVGYEQYF.

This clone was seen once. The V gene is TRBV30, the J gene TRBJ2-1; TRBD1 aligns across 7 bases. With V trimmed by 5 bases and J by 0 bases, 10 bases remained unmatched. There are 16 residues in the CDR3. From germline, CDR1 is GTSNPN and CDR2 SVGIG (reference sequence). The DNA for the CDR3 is TGTGCCTGGCGTAAGGGCAGGACAGGCTCCTACAATGAGCAGTTCTTC. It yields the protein CAWRKGRTGSYNEQFF.

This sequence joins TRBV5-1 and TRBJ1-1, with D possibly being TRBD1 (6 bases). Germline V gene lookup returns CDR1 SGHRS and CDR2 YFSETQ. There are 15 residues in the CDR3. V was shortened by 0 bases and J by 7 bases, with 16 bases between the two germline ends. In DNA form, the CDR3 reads TGCGCCAGCAGCTTGGGGGTGCGGGGGGCTGTTGAAGCTTTCTTT. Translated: CASSLGVRGAVEAFF. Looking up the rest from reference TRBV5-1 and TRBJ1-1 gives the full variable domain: KAGVTQTPRYLIKTRGQQVTLSCSPISGHRSVSWYQQTPGQGLQFLFEYFSETQRNKGNFPGRFSGRQFSNSRSEMNVSTLELGDSALYLCASSLGVRGAVEAFFGQGTRLTVV.

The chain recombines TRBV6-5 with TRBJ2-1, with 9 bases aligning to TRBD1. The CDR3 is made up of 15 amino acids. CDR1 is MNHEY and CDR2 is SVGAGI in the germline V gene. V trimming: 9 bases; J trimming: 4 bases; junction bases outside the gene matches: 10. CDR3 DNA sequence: TGTGCCAGTAGAACCGGGACAGGGCCTTACAATGAGCAGTTCTTC. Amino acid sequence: CASRTGTGPYNEQFF.

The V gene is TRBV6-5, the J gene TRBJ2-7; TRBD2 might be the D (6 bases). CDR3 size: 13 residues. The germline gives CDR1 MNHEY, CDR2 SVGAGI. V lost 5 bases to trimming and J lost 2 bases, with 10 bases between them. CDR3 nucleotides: TGTGCCAGCAGTAGTAGCGGAACCTACGAGCAGTACTTC. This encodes CASSSSGTYEQYF.

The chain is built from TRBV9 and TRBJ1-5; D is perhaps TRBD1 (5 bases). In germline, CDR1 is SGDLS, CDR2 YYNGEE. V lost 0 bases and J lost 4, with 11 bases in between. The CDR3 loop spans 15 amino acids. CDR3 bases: TGTGCCAGCAGCGTAGAGGGGAACGAGAATCAGCCCCAGCATTTT. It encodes CASSVEGNENQPQHF.

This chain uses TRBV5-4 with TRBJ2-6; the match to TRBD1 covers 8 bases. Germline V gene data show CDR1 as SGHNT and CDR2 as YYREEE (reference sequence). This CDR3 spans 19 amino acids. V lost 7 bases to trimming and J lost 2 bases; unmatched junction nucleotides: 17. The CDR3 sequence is CASRRVTGEVRAGANVLTF. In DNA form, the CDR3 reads TGTGCCAGCCGCCGGGTGACAGGGGAGGTCAGAGCTGGGGCCAACGTCCTGACTTTC.

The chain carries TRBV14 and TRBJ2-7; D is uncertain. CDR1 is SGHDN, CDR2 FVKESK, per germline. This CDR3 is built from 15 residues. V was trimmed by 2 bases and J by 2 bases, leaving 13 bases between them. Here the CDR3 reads CASSQRPRRPYEQYF. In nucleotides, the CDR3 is TGTGCCAGCAGCCAACGTCCCAGGCGTCCCTACGAGCAGTACTTC.

CDR3 nucleotide sequence: TGTGCCAGCAGCTTAAAGGGGACCCCCTCCGAGCAGTACTTC. Its translation is CASSLKGTPSEQYF. This chain joins TRBV7-2 and TRBJ2-7; D may match TRBD1 or TRBD2 (5 bases each). Trimming cost V 2 bases and J 6 bases, with 14 bases left between them. Germline values: CDR1 SGHTA, CDR2 FQGNSA. This CDR3 has 14 amino acids.

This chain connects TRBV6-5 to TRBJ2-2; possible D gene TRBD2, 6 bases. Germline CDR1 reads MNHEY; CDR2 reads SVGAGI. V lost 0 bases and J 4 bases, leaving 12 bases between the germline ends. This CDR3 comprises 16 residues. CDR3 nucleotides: TGTGCCAGCAGTTACTCGGGGAGGTCGGGCACCGGGGAGCTGTTTTTT. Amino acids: CASSYSGRSGTGELFF.

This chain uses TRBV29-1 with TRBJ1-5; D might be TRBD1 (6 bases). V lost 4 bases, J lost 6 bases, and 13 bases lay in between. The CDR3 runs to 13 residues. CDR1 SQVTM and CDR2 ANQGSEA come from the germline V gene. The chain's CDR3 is CSVGPGVGQPQHF. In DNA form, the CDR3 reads TGCAGCGTTGGGCCAGGGGTCGGTCAGCCCCAGCATTTT.

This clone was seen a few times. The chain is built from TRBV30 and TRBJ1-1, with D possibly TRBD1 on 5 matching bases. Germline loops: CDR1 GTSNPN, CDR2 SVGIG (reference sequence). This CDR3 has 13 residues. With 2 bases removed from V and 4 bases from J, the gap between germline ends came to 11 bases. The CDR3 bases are TGTGCCTGGAGTAATACAGGATCCACTGAAGCTTTCTTT. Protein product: CAWSNTGSTEAFF.

The CDR3 nucleotides read TGCGCCAGCAGCCGGGGGACGAGGCCGAGGGAGTCAGAGACCCAGTACTTC. Protein: CASSRGTRPRESETQYF. The chain combines TRBV5-1 with TRBJ2-5; D perhaps matches TRBD2 (6 bases). Germline lookup yields CDR1 SGHRS and CDR2 YFSETQ. This CDR3 contains 17 residues. The V and J ends lost 4 bases and 4 bases respectively, with 23 bases between them. Supplemented by reference TRBV5-1 and TRBJ2-5, the full variable domain reads KAGVTQTPRYLIKTRGQQVTLSCSPISGHRSVSWYQQTPGQGLQFLFEYFSETQRNKGNFPGRFSGRQFSNSRSEMNVSTLELGDSALYLCASSRGTRPRESETQYFGPGTRLLVL.

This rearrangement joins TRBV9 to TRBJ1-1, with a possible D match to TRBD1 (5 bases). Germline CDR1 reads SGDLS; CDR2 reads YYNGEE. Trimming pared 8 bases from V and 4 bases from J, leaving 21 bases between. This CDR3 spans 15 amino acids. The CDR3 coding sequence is TGTGCCAGTAACTCCCTGGGGGGGTCTGGCACTGAAGCTTTCTTT. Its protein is CASNSLGGSGTEAFF.

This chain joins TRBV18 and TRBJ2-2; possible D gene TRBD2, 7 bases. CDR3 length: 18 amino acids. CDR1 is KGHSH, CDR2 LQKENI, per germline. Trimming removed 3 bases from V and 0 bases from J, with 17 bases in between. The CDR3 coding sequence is TGTGCCAGCTCACCGAGGGGCCAGCGGGACACGAACACCGGGGAGCTGTTTTTT. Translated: CASSPRGQRDTNTGELFF.